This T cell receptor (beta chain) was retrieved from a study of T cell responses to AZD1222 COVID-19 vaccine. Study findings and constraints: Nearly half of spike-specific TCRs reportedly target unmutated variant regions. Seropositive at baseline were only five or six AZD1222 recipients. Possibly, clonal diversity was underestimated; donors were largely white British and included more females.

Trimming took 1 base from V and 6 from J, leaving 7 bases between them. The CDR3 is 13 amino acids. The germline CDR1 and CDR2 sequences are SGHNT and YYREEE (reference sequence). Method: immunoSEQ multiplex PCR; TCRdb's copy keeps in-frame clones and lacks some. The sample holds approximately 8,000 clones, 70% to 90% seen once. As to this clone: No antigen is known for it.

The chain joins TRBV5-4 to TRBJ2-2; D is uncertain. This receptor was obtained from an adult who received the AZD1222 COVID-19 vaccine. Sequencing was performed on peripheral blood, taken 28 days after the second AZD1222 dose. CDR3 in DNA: TGTGCCAGCAGCTTGAGGGTGGCCGGGGAGCTGTTTTTT. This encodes CASSLRVAGELFF.